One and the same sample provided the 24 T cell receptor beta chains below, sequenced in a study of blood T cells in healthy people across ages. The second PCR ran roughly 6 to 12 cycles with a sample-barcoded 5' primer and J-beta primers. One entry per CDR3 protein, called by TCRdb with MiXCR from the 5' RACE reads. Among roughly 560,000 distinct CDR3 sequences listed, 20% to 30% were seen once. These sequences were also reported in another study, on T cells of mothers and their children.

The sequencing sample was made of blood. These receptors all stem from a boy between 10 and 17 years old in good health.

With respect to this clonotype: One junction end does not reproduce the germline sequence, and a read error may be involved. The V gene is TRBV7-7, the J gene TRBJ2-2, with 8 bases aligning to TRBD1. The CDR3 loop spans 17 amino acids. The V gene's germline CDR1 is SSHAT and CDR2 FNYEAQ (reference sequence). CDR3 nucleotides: TGTGCTAGCAGCCAGGGACAGGAACTTTTAGATCCCGGGGAGTTGTTTTTT. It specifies CASSQGQELLDPGELFF.

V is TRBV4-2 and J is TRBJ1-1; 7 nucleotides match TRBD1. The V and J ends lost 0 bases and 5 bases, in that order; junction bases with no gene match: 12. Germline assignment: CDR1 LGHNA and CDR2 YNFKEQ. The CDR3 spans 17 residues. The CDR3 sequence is CASSQDNGGRGSTEAFF. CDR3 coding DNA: TGTGCCAGCAGCCAAGATAATGGTGGCAGGGGGTCTACTGAAGCTTTCTTT.

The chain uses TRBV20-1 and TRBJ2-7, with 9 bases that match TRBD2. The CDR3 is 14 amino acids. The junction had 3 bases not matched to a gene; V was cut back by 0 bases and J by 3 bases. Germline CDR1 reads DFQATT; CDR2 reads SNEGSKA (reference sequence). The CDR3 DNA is TGCAGTGCTAGAGAGATGCGGGAGGGCTACGAGCAGTACTTC. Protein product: CSAREMREGYEQYF.

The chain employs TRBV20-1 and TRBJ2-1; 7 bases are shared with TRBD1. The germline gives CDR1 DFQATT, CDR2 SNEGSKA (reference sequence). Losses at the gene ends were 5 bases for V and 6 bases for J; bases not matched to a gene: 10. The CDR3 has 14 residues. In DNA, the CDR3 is TGCAGTGCTTTCCCGGGACAGTGGAGCAATGAGCAGTTCTTC. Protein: CSAFPGQWSNEQFF.

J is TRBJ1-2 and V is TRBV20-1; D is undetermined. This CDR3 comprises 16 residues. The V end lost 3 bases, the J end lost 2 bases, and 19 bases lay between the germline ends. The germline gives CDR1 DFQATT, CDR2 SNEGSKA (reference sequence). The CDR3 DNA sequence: TGCAGTGCTAGCAATACTAACCGAGCGATAAACTATGGCTACACCTTC. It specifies CSASNTNRAINYGYTF.

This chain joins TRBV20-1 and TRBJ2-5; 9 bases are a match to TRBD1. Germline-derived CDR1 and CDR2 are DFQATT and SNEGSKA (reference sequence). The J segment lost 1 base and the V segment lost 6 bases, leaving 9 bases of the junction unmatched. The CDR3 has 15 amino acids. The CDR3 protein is CSAQRDRVRQETQYF. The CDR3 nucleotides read TGCAGTGCGCAACGGGACAGGGTCCGCCAAGAGACCCAGTACTTC.

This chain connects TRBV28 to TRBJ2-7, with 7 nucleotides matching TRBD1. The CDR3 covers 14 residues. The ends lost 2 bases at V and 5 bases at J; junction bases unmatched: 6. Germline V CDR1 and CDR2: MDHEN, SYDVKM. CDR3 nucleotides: TGTGCCAGCAGTTTAAGAGGGGGCACGAACGAGCAGTACTTC. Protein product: CASSLRGGTNEQYF.

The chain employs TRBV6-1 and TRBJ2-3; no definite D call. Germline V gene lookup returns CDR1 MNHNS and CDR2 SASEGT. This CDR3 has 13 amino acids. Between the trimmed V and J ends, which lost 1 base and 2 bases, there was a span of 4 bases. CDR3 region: CASSEVVTDTQYF. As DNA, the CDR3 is TGTGCCAGCAGTGAAGTGGTCACAGATACGCAGTATTTT.

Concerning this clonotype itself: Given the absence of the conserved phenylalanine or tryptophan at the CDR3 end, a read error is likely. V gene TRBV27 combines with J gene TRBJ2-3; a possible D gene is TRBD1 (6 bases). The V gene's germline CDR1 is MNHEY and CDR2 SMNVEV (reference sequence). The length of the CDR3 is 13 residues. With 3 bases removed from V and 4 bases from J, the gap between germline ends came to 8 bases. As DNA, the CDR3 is TGTGCCAGCAGTTTGGGGGCCTCAGATACGCAGTATTGT. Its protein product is CASSLGASDTQYC.

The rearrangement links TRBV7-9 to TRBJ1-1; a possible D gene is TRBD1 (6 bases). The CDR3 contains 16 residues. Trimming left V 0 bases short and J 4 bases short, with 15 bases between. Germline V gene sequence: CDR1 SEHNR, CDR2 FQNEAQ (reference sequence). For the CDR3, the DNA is TGTGCCAGCAGCTTAGCGGGGCAGGGGTCGATCACTGAAGCTTTCTTT. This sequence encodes CASSLAGQGSITEAFF.

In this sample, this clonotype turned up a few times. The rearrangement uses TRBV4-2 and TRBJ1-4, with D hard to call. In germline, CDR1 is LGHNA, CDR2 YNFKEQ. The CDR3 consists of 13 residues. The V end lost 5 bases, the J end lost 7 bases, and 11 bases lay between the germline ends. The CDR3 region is CASSGEWGEKLFF. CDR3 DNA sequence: TGTGCCAGCAGCGGTGAGTGGGGTGAAAAACTGTTTTTT.

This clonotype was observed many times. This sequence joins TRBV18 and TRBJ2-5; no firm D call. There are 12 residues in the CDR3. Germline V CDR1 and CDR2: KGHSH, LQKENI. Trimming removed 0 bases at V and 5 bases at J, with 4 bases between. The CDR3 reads CASSPPGETQYF. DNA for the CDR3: TGTGCCAGCTCACCACCGGGGGAGACCCAGTACTTC.

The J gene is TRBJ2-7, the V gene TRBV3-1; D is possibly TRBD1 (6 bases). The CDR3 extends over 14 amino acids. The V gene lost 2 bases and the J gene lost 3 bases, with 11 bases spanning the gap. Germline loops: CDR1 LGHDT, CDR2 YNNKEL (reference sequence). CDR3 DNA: TGTGCCAGCAGCCAACAGACAGGATTCTACGAGCAGTACTTC. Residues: CASSQQTGFYEQYF.

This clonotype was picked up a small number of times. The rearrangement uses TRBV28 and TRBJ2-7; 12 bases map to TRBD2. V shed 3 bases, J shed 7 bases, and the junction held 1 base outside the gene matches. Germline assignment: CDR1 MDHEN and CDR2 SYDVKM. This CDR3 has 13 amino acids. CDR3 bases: TGTGCCAGCAGTTTCGGGACTAGCGGGGAGCAGTACTTC. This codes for CASSFGTSGEQYF.

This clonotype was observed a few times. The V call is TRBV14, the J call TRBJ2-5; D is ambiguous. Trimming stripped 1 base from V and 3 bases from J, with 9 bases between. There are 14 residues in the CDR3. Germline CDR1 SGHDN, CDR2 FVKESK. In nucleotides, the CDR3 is TGTGCCAGCAGCCAAGGAGGCTTTGAAGAGACCCAGTACTTC. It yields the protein CASSQGGFEETQYF.

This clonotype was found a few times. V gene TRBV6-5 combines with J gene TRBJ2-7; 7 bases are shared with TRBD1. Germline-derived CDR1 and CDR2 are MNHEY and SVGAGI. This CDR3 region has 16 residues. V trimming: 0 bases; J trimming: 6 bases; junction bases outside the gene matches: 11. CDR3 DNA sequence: TGTGCCAGCAGTTACTCGTGGCATAGCGAGGGGGCCGAGCAGTACTTC. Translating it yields CASSYSWHSEGAEQYF.

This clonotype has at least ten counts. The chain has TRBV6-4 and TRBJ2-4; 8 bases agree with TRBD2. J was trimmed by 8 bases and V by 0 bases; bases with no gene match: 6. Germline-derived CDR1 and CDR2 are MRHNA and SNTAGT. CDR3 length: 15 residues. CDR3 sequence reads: CASSDSPGGPDIQYF. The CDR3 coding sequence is TGTGCCAGCAGTGACTCGCCGGGAGGGCCAGACATTCAGTACTTC.

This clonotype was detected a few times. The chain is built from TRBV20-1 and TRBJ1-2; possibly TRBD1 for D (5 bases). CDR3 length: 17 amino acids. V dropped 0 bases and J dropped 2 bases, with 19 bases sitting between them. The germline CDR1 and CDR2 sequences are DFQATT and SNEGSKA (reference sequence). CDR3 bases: TGCAGTGCTAGAGATGTTGGAGGCCAGGGAATGAACTATGGCTACACCTTC. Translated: CSARDVGGQGMNYGYTF.

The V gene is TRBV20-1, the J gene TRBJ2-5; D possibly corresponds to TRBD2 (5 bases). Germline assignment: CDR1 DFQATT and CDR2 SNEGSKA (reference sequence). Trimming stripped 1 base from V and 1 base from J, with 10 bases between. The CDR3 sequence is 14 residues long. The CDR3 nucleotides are TGCAGTGCTAGAGTGCGGGCCCGCCAAGAGACCCAGTACTTC. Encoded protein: CSARVRARQETQYF.

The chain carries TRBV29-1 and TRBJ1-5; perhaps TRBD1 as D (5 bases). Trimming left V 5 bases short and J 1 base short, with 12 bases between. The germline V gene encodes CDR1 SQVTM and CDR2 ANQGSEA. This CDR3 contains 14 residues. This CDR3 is CSVSQGRSNQPQHF. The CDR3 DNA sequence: TGCAGCGTTTCTCAGGGACGAAGCAATCAGCCCCAGCATTTT.

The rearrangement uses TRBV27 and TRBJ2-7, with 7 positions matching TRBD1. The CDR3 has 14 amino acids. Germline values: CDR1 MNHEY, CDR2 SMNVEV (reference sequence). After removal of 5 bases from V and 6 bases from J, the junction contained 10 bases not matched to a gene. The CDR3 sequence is CASSDRVEHCEQYF. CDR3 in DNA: TGTGCCAGCAGTGACAGGGTCGAGCATTGCGAGCAGTACTTC.

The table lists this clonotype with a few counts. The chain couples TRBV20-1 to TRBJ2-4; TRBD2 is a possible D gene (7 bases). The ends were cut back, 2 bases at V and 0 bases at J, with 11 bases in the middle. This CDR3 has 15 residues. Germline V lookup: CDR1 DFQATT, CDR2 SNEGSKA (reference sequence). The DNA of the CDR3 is TGCAGTGCTAGATCGGGGGGCATAGCCAAAAACATTCAGTACTTC. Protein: CSARSGGIAKNIQYF.

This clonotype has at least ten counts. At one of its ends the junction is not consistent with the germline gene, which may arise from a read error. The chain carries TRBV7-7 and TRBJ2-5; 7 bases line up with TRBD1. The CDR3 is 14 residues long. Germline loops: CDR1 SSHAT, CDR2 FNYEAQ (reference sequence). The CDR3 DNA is TGTGCTAGCAGCTCGTGGACAGGTCAAGAGACCCAGTACTTC. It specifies CASSSWTGQETQYF.

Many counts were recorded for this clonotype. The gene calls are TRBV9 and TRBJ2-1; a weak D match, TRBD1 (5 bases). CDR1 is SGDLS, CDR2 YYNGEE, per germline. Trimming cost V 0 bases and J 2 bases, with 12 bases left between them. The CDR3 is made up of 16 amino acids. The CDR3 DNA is TGTGCCAGCAGCGTAGCTTCGGACACAACCTACAATGAGCAGTTCTTC. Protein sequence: CASSVASDTTYNEQFF.